These T cell receptor beta chains were read from a single sample in a study of shared clonotypes between healthy human individuals. Some clones are missing from TCRdb's copy, which holds only in-frame ones; the method was immunoSEQ multiplex PCR. The sample carries around 2.1 million clones, roughly 91% recorded once. Material: naive CD8+ T cells from PBMCs. The receptors stem from a man aged 18 to 29 in good health. Some clones in this sample may be carry-over from other donors' samples. The CDR3 runs from the conserved cysteine through the conserved F or W. The D gene is left open where the match is weak. The size field is filled for only some rows; it gives once, few, many or a size class.

J,D,V,size,CDR3,DNA
TRBJ2-1,NA,TRBV5-6,NA,CASSLAWLESPRLLF,TGTGCCAGCAGCTTGGCCTGGCTAGAAAGCCCCCGGTTACTCTTC
TRBJ1-2,NA,TRBV15,NA,CATSREERGLDYGYTF,TGTGCCACCAGCAGAGAGGAACGAGGATTAGACTATGGCTACACCTTC
TRBJ2-7,NA,TRBV27,NA,CASRTAHGEQYF,TGTGCCAGCAGGACCGCCCACGGAGAGCAGTACTTC
TRBJ1-2,NA,TRBV5-6,NA,CASRHGTAGGVYGYTF,TGTGCCAGCAGACATGGGACGGCAGGTGGGGTCTATGGCTACACCTTC
TRBJ2-1,TRBD2,TRBV7-9,NA,CASSSRLAGFPFF,TGTGCCAGCAGCTCCCGACTAGCGGGATTTCCGTTCTTC
TRBJ2-7,NA,TRBV7-8,NA,CASSPSGGVFVYEQYF,TGTGCCAGCAGCCCCTCGGGGGGCGTTTTCGTGTACGAGCAGTACTTC
TRBJ2-5,NA,TRBV27,NA,CASSLSPQGSPRETQYF,TGTGCCAGCAGTTTATCGCCACAGGGTTCGCCTCGAGAGACCCAGTACTTC
TRBJ2-7,NA,TRBV5-1,NA,CASSPASTYEQYF,TGCGCCAGCAGCCCCGCCTCTACCTACGAGCAGTACTTC
TRBJ2-1,NA,TRBV14,NA,CASSQDRTSYNEQFF,TGTGCCAGCAGCCAAGACCGAACCTCCTACAATGAGCAGTTCTTC
TRBJ1-3,NA,TRBV11-2,NA,CASSPQGRGSGNTIYF,TGTGCCAGCAGCCCCCAGGGCAGGGGCTCTGGAAACACCATATATTTT
TRBJ1-5,NA,TRBV19,NA,CASTLGEFLSQKHF,TGTGCCAGTACCCTGGGAGAGTTTCTCAGCCAGAAGCATTTT
TRBJ1-2,NA,TRBV7-3,once,CASSSDSNYGYTF,TGTGCCAGCAGCTCCGACTCTAACTATGGCTACACCTTC
TRBJ1-1,NA,TRBV5-6,NA,CASSSRVWNTEAFF,TGTGCCAGCAGCTCAAGGGTTTGGAACACTGAAGCTTTCTTT
TRBJ1-4,NA,TRBV13,NA,CASSSRDSATNEKLFF,TGTGCCAGCAGTTCTAGGGACTCAGCAACTAATGAAAAACTGTTTTTT
TRBJ2-7,NA,TRBV9,NA,CASSVGGEYEQYF,TGTGCCAGCAGCGTAGGTGGGGAGTACGAGCAGTACTTC
TRBJ1-2,NA,TRBV7-9,NA,CASSLAALYGYTF,TGTGCCAGCAGCTTAGCGGCCCTTTATGGCTACACCTTC
TRBJ1-1,NA,TRBV9,NA,CASTVGGSPTEAFF,TGTGCCAGCACCGTCGGAGGGTCGCCCACTGAAGCTTTCTTT
TRBJ2-7,NA,TRBV7-9,NA,CASSLVRQSYEQYF,TGTGCCAGCAGCTTAGTTAGACAGTCCTACGAGCAGTACTTC
TRBJ1-5,NA,TRBV27,NA,CASSYTGSFQPQHF,TGTGCCAGCAGTTACACCGGATCCTTCCAGCCCCAGCATTTT
TRBJ2-5,TRBD2,TRBV7-6,once,CASSLGAGARQETQYF,TGTGCCAGCAGCTTAGGGGCGGGAGCCCGGCAAGAGACCCAGTACTTC
TRBJ1-1,NA,TRBV29-1,NA,CSVVGGSSNTEAFF,TGCAGCGTTGTAGGTGGTAGCAGTAACACTGAAGCTTTCTTT
TRBJ1-3,NA,TRBV28,NA,CASSLPEGGGPRNTIYF,TGTGCCAGCAGTTTACCGGAAGGTGGGGGTCCGAGAAACACCATATATTTT
TRBJ2-2,TRBD2,TRBV5-1,NA,CASSLTSGSAGELFF,TGCGCCAGCAGCTTAACTAGCGGGAGCGCCGGGGAGCTGTTTTTT
TRBJ2-7,NA,TRBV7-6,NA,CASSSSDGSHEQYF,TGTGCCAGCAGCTCATCGGACGGATCCCACGAGCAGTACTTC
TRBJ1-5,NA,TRBV27,NA,CASSLSSGSNQPQHF,TGTGCCAGCAGTTTATCGTCAGGTAGCAATCAGCCCCAGCATTTT
TRBJ2-1,NA,TRBV29-1,NA,CSALGGDEQFF,TGCAGCGCCTTGGGCGGCGATGAGCAGTTCTTC
TRBJ1-2,NA,TRBV9,once,CASSPPLGRYYGYTF,TGTGCCAGCAGCCCCCCCCTGGGCCGGTACTATGGCTACACCTTC
TRBJ1-5,NA,TRBV28,NA,CASRPADSNQPQHF,TGTGCCAGCAGGCCCGCGGATAGCAATCAGCCCCAGCATTTT